These 14 T cell receptor beta chains came from one sample sequenced in a study of CD8+ T cells in alopecia areata. The sample's treatment: oral pan-JAK inhibitor, 5-10 mg twice daily. As the sequencing template, cDNA was produced by extracting RNA and reverse transcribing it. Profiled with immunoSEQ multiplex PCR; TCRdb holds only in-frame clones, not every one. The sample includes 110,000 or so clones, approximately 51% seen only once; the top ten take 3% to 4%. This sample comprised CD4+ T cells sorted from blood, obtained at week 24, from a patient treated with tofacitinib. These TCRs come from a human donor with alopecia areata.

In its sample, this clone was seen a few times. V usage is TRBV25-1 and J usage is TRBJ2-6, with D hard to call. Deletions cut 1 base from V and 0 bases from J, with 4 bases between. This CDR3 comprises 15 residues. Germline CDR1 is MGHDK and CDR2 is SYGVNS. The CDR3 protein is CASSELDSGANVLTF. CDR3 nucleotides: TGTGCCAGCAGTGAATTGGACTCTGGGGCCAACGTCCTGACTTTC. The complete variable domain, with remaining parts taken from reference TRBV25-1 and TRBJ2-6, reads EADIYQTPRYLVIGTGKKITLECSQTMGHDKMYWYQQDPGMELHLIHYSYGVNSTEKGDLSSESTVSRIRTEHFPLTLESARPSHTSQYLCASSELDSGANVLTFGAGSRLTVL.

This clone was counted only a few times. This chain connects TRBV30 to TRBJ1-4; tentatively, D is TRBD1 (6 bases). The germline V and J ends were trimmed by 1 base and 7 bases, with 16 bases remaining between them. The CDR3 length is 15 residues. Germline lookup yields CDR1 GTSNPN and CDR2 SVGIG (reference sequence). The CDR3 sequence is CAWSGEGGRSEKLFF. The CDR3 DNA reads as TGTGCCTGGAGTGGAGAAGGGGGGCGCAGTGAAAAACTGTTTTTT.

This clone was observed a few times. This chain uses TRBV5-1 with TRBJ1-6; D remains unclear. This CDR3 contains 15 residues. V lost 0 bases and J lost 7, with 11 bases in between. CDR1 and CDR2 from the germline V gene are SGHRS and YFSETQ. The CDR3 here is CASSLGQALNSPLHF. DNA for the CDR3: TGCGCCAGCAGCTTGGGGCAGGCTCTCAATTCACCCCTCCACTTT.

V usage is TRBV2 and J usage is TRBJ2-5; D is ambiguous. Germline CDR1 reads SNHLY; CDR2 reads FYNNEI. This CDR3 region has 11 residues. Trimming removed 4 bases at V and 5 bases at J, with 5 bases between. CDR3 sequence: CASSGYETQYF. DNA of the CDR3: TGTGCCAGCAGTGGCTACGAGACCCAGTACTTC.

The V call is TRBV11-2, the J call TRBJ2-1; unclear D gene. The CDR3 totals 14 residues. Germline CDR1 reads SGHAT; CDR2 reads FQNNGV. V dropped 0 bases and J dropped 4 bases, with 7 bases sitting between them. The CDR3 nucleotides are TGTGCCAGCAGCTTAGAGCCCAAATACAATGAGCAGTTCTTC. Translating gives CASSLEPKYNEQFF.

The V and J genes are TRBV6-1 and TRBJ1-1, with TRBD1 matching 9 bases. The germline gives CDR1 MNHNS, CDR2 SASEGT. CDR3 length: 17 amino acids. J lost 1 base, V lost 3 bases, and 9 bases had no gene match. CDR3 nucleotide sequence: TGTGCCAGCAGTGATCCGGGACAGGGAATCTCGAACACTGAAGCTTTCTTT. Its protein is CASSDPGQGISNTEAFF.

This clone was found a few times. The chain couples TRBV2 to TRBJ2-2, with 7 nucleotides matching TRBD2. In germline, CDR1 is SNHLY, CDR2 FYNNEI. J gave up 8 bases and V 4 bases, and 4 bases lay outside the gene matches. This CDR3 comprises 13 residues. In DNA form, the CDR3 reads TGTGCCAGCAGTGTTGGGAGGGCAGGGGAGCTGTTTTTT. It yields the protein CASSVGRAGELFF.

The gene calls are TRBV2 and TRBJ2-5; no clear D. The CDR3 consists of 14 residues. Germline V lookup: CDR1 SNHLY, CDR2 FYNNEI. V was clipped by 0 bases and J by 5 bases, with 10 bases between them. CDR3 DNA: TGTGCCAGCAGTGAAGCGCGAACCTCGGAGACCCAGTACTTC. Encoded protein: CASSEARTSETQYF.

This chain uses TRBV6-5 with TRBJ1-2; D is perhaps TRBD1 (5 bases). The CDR3 covers 15 residues. V shed 6 bases and J shed 2 bases, with 16 bases lying between them. The germline V gene has CDR1 MNHEY and CDR2 SVGAGI. The CDR3 DNA sequence: TGTGCCAGCAGCACAACTGGGGCCGGCAACTATGGCTACACCTTC. Translated: CASSTTGAGNYGYTF.

V usage is TRBV30 and J usage is TRBJ2-5; unclear D gene. The CDR3 length is 11 residues. The germline CDR1 and CDR2 sequences are GTSNPN and SVGIG (reference sequence). With 4 bases removed from V and 1 base from J, the gap between germline ends came to 4 bases. Here the CDR3 reads CAWNVQETQYF. In DNA form, the CDR3 reads TGTGCCTGGAACGTCCAAGAGACCCAGTACTTC. The full variable domain, its missing parts supplied by reference TRBV30 and TRBJ2-5, is SQTIHQWPATLVQPVGSPLSLECTVEGTSNPNLYWYRQAAGRGLQLLFYSVGIGQISSEVPQNLSASRPQDRQFILSSKKLLLSDSGFYLCAWNVQETQYFGPGTRLLVL.

The chain recombines TRBV30 with TRBJ2-2; D is perhaps TRBD1 or TRBD2 (5 bases each). The CDR3 sequence is 15 residues long. V lost 4 bases and J lost 3, with 15 bases in between. Germline values: CDR1 GTSNPN, CDR2 SVGIG (reference sequence). CDR3: CAWTPLLGDTGELFF. Here the CDR3 DNA reads TGTGCCTGGACCCCTCTTTTGGGGGACACCGGGGAGCTGTTTTTT.

The table lists this clone with a few counts. The chain uses TRBV6-1 and TRBJ1-1, with 9 nucleotides matching TRBD1. This CDR3 region has 16 residues. V was clipped by 3 bases and J by 0 bases; unmatched bases: 5. The germline V gene has CDR1 MNHNS and CDR2 SASEGT. The CDR3 sequence is CASSEAGQGMNTEAFF. The CDR3 DNA follows: TGTGCCAGCAGTGAGGCGGGACAGGGAATGAACACTGAAGCTTTCTTT.

This clone was recorded a few times. CDR3 sequence: CSVRDGRTPLHF. The CDR3 DNA reads as TGCAGCGTCCGGGACGGACGAACACCCCTCCACTTT. J is TRBJ1-6 and V is TRBV29-1; D perhaps matches TRBD1 (5 bases). Trimming removed 6 bases from V and 11 bases from J, with 14 bases in between. This CDR3 contains 12 residues. Per the germline V gene, CDR1 is SQVTM and CDR2 is ANQGSEA.

The rearrangement links TRBV4-3 to TRBJ2-2, with 9 bases lining up with TRBD2. The CDR3 consists of 15 residues. The germline V gene has CDR1 LGHNA and CDR2 YSLEER. V was pared by 4 bases and J by 1 base, with 1 base of the junction left unmatched. CDR3 residues: CASSLSGGNTGELFF. The CDR3 DNA reads as TGCGCCAGCAGCCTTAGCGGGGGGAACACCGGGGAGCTGTTTTTT.